The rows below give T cell receptor beta chains drawn from one sample of a study of cytomegalovirus exposure and HLA in healthy donors. Measured with immunoSEQ multiplex PCR; TCRdb has only the in-frame clones, and not every one. The sample shows some 180,000 clones, around 80% of them seen only once. The sequenced material came from PBMCs. These receptors originate from a girl aged 5-17 years in good health and CMV-seropositive. CDR3s include the opening cysteine and the closing phenylalanine or tryptophan. A D gene is named only where the DNA matches it firmly. Clone size, where shown, is once, few, many, or a class for clones that have expanded.

j_gene: TRBJ2-7
d_gene: TRBD1
abundance: NA
v_gene: TRBV2
CDR3aa: CASSSGTGSYEQYF
CDR3nt: TGTGCCAGCAGTTCCGGGACAGGGTCCTACGAGCAGTACTTC

j_gene: TRBJ1-2
d_gene: TRBD1
abundance: NA
v_gene: TRBV6-1
CDR3aa: CASSEAPNRSGGRGRGYTF
CDR3nt: TGTGCCAGCAGTGAAGCCCCGAATCGGTCAGGAGGCAGGGGGCGAGGCTACACCTTC

j_gene: TRBJ2-3
d_gene: NA
abundance: NA
v_gene: TRBV21-1
CDR3aa: CASSLRGRGSTDTQYF
CDR3nt: TGTGCCAGCAGCCTCAGAGGCAGGGGGAGCACAGATACGCAGTATTTT

j_gene: TRBJ1-3
d_gene: NA
abundance: NA
v_gene: TRBV6-5
CDR3aa: CASSPGWDTIYF
CDR3nt: TGTGCCAGCAGCCCCGGGTGGGACACCATATATTTT

j_gene: TRBJ1-1
d_gene: TRBD1
abundance: NA
v_gene: TRBV6-6
CDR3aa: CASTRDRARDTEAFF
CDR3nt: TGTGCCAGCACCCGGGACAGGGCCCGGGACACTGAAGCTTTCTTT

j_gene: TRBJ1-3
d_gene: NA
abundance: NA
v_gene: TRBV5-1
CDR3aa: CASSPRSRITSSGNTIYF
CDR3nt: TGCGCCAGCAGCCCGCGGTCCCGGATTACTTCGTCGGGAAACACCATATATTTT

j_gene: TRBJ1-1
d_gene: TRBD1
abundance: few
v_gene: TRBV7-9
CDR3aa: CASSEQGQGDTEAFF
CDR3nt: TGTGCCAGCAGCGAACAGGGACAGGGTGACACTGAAGCTTTCTTT

j_gene: TRBJ2-7
d_gene: TRBD1
abundance: once
v_gene: TRBV5-1
CDR3aa: CASSLAPGQSYEQYF
CDR3nt: TGCGCCAGCAGCTTGGCTCCGGGACAGAGCTACGAGCAGTACTTC

j_gene: TRBJ1-5
d_gene: NA
abundance: NA
v_gene: TRBV30
CDR3aa: CAWSAEHQPQHF
CDR3nt: TGTGCCTGGAGTGCGGAGCATCAGCCCCAGCATTTT

j_gene: TRBJ2-1
d_gene: TRBD2
abundance: NA
v_gene: TRBV2
CDR3aa: CASVGIPGLAGGQFF
CDR3nt: TGTGCCAGCGTGGGAATCCCGGGACTAGCGGGAGGGCAGTTCTTC

j_gene: TRBJ1-1
d_gene: NA
abundance: NA
v_gene: TRBV29-1
CDR3aa: CSVEQGLNTEAFF
CDR3nt: TGCAGCGTTGAACAGGGATTGAACACTGAAGCTTTCTTT

j_gene: TRBJ2-1
d_gene: NA
abundance: NA
v_gene: TRBV13
CDR3aa: CASSPPGVGNEQFF
CDR3nt: TGTGCCAGCAGCCCCCCCGGAGTCGGCAATGAGCAGTTCTTC

j_gene: TRBJ2-1
d_gene: NA
abundance: NA
v_gene: TRBV19
CDR3aa: CASSIPGTYNEQFF
CDR3nt: TGTGCCAGTAGTATTCCAGGAACATACAATGAGCAGTTCTTC

j_gene: TRBJ2-1
d_gene: NA
abundance: NA
v_gene: TRBV9
CDR3aa: CASSLRRAPNHYNEQFF
CDR3nt: TGTGCCAGCAGCCTTCGTAGAGCTCCGAACCACTACAATGAGCAGTTCTTC

j_gene: TRBJ2-7
d_gene: TRBD2
abundance: NA
v_gene: TRBV4-1
CDR3aa: CASSQVLAGTEQYF
CDR3nt: TGCGCCAGCAGCCAAGTACTAGCGGGCACCGAGCAGTACTTC

j_gene: TRBJ2-5
d_gene: NA
abundance: NA
v_gene: TRBV7-9
CDR3aa: CASSLAGRKAETQYF
CDR3nt: TGTGCCAGCAGCTTGGCAGGGAGGAAGGCAGAGACCCAGTACTTC

j_gene: TRBJ1-2
d_gene: NA
abundance: NA
v_gene: TRBV9
CDR3aa: CASSGGRGNYGYTF
CDR3nt: TGTGCCAGCAGCGGGGGGCGGGGGAACTATGGCTACACCTTC

j_gene: TRBJ2-6
d_gene: NA
abundance: NA
v_gene: TRBV7-6
CDR3aa: CASSLTLRGRQGPAGANVLTF
CDR3nt: TGTGCCAGCAGCTTAACTCTACGGGGCCGGCAGGGGCCTGCTGGGGCCAACGTCCTGACTTTC

j_gene: TRBJ1-2
d_gene: TRBD1
abundance: NA
v_gene: TRBV6-5
CDR3aa: CASTKGTGHYGYTF
CDR3nt: TGTGCCAGCACCAAAGGGACAGGACACTATGGCTACACCTTC

j_gene: TRBJ2-2
d_gene: NA
abundance: NA
v_gene: TRBV2
CDR3aa: CASSDRSTTGELFF
CDR3nt: TGTGCCAGCAGTGATAGATCCACCACCGGGGAGCTGTTTTTT

j_gene: TRBJ2-7
d_gene: NA
abundance: NA
v_gene: TRBV5-8
CDR3aa: CASNLLGSSYEQYF
CDR3nt: TGTGCCAGCAACCTCCTAGGGAGCTCCTACGAGCAGTACTTC

j_gene: TRBJ2-1
d_gene: TRBD2
abundance: NA
v_gene: TRBV27
CDR3aa: CASSLSRLAGEWEDNEQFF
CDR3nt: TGTGCCAGCAGTTTAAGTCGGCTAGCGGGAGAGTGGGAGGACAATGAGCAGTTCTTC

j_gene: TRBJ1-1
d_gene: NA
abundance: NA
v_gene: TRBV5-1
CDR3aa: CASSYRGRAFF
CDR3nt: TGCGCCAGCAGCTACCGGGGTCGAGCTTTCTTT

j_gene: TRBJ2-5
d_gene: NA
abundance: NA
v_gene: TRBV15
CDR3aa: CATSAVAQETQYF
CDR3nt: TGTGCCACCAGCGCGGTCGCCCAAGAGACCCAGTACTTC

j_gene: TRBJ2-7
d_gene: NA
abundance: once
v_gene: TRBV7-2
CDR3aa: CASSLSGTVLYEQYF
CDR3nt: TGTGCCAGCAGCTTATCCGGGACTGTTCTTTACGAGCAGTACTTC

j_gene: TRBJ2-7
d_gene: TRBD2
abundance: NA
v_gene: TRBV27
CDR3aa: CASSPRTSGEYEQYF
CDR3nt: TGTGCCAGCAGTCCTAGGACTAGCGGGGAATACGAGCAGTACTTC

j_gene: TRBJ1-5
d_gene: NA
abundance: NA
v_gene: TRBV28
CDR3aa: CASSSAGSRQPQHF
CDR3nt: TGTGCCAGCAGCTCCGCAGGGTCACGTCAGCCCCAGCATTTT

j_gene: TRBJ1-1
d_gene: NA
abundance: NA
v_gene: TRBV12-5
CDR3aa: CASGGRRVDTEAFF
CDR3nt: TGTGCTAGTGGTGGGCGCAGGGTTGACACTGAAGCTTTCTTT

j_gene: TRBJ2-5
d_gene: TRBD2
abundance: once
v_gene: TRBV19
CDR3aa: CASSPGTSDWYQETQYF
CDR3nt: TGTGCCAGTAGTCCCGGGACTAGCGATTGGTACCAAGAGACCCAGTACTTC

j_gene: TRBJ2-7
d_gene: TRBD1
abundance: NA
v_gene: TRBV19
CDR3aa: CASSPPTGTIYEQYF
CDR3nt: TGTGCCAGTAGTCCTCCGACAGGGACCATCTACGAGCAGTACTTC

j_gene: TRBJ1-1
d_gene: TRBD1
abundance: few
v_gene: TRBV2
CDR3aa: CASTRDRFTEAFF
CDR3nt: TGTGCCAGCACCCGGGACAGATTCACTGAAGCTTTCTTT

j_gene: TRBJ2-5
d_gene: TRBD1
abundance: NA
v_gene: TRBV4-1
CDR3aa: CASSQEATGGETQYF
CDR3nt: TGCGCCAGCAGCCAAGAGGCGACAGGGGGAGAGACCCAGTACTTC

j_gene: TRBJ1-2
d_gene: NA
abundance: NA
v_gene: TRBV29-1
CDR3aa: CSVIPQGTNYGYTF
CDR3nt: TGCAGCGTTATACCCCAGGGGACTAACTATGGCTACACCTTC

j_gene: TRBJ2-7
d_gene: NA
abundance: NA
v_gene: TRBV25-1
CDR3aa: CASSIWTAEGEQYF
CDR3nt: TGTGCCAGCAGTATATGGACAGCCGAGGGCGAGCAGTACTTC

j_gene: TRBJ2-7
d_gene: TRBD2
abundance: NA
v_gene: TRBV5-4
CDR3aa: CASSRTSGTYEQYF
CDR3nt: TGTGCCAGCAGTAGGACTAGCGGAACCTACGAGCAGTACTTC

j_gene: TRBJ2-7
d_gene: TRBD2
abundance: NA
v_gene: TRBV25-1
CDR3aa: CASSEWKAGGLGEQYF
CDR3nt: TGTGCCAGCAGTGAATGGAAAGCGGGAGGGCTCGGGGAGCAGTACTTC

j_gene: TRBJ1-4
d_gene: NA
abundance: once
v_gene: TRBV7-9
CDR3aa: CASSRTPRGEKLFF
CDR3nt: TGTGCCAGCAGCCGGACCCCCCGCGGGGAAAAACTGTTTTTT

j_gene: TRBJ1-4
d_gene: NA
abundance: NA
v_gene: TRBV7-9
CDR3aa: CASSFPNPGKLFF
CDR3nt: TGTGCCAGCAGCTTTCCCAACCCCGGGAAACTGTTTTTT

j_gene: TRBJ2-7
d_gene: TRBD1
abundance: once
v_gene: TRBV19
CDR3aa: CASSTQGEEQYF
CDR3nt: TGTGCCAGTAGTACACAGGGGGAAGAGCAGTACTTC

j_gene: TRBJ2-5
d_gene: TRBD1
abundance: NA
v_gene: TRBV6-5
CDR3aa: CASRTGTGVGTQYF
CDR3nt: TGTGCCAGCAGAACCGGGACAGGGGTTGGGACCCAGTACTTC

j_gene: TRBJ2-7
d_gene: NA
abundance: NA
v_gene: TRBV27
CDR3aa: CASSLVAGSPKYEQYF
CDR3nt: TGTGCCAGCAGTTTAGTGGCAGGTTCACCCAAATACGAGCAGTACTTC

j_gene: TRBJ2-7
d_gene: NA
abundance: NA
v_gene: TRBV29-1
CDR3aa: CSVGQRLSYEQYF
CDR3nt: TGCAGCGTGGGACAACGCCTATCCTACGAGCAGTACTTC

j_gene: TRBJ2-6
d_gene: NA
abundance: NA
v_gene: TRBV30
CDR3aa: CAWSHLTGRSGANVLTF
CDR3nt: TGTGCCTGGAGCCACCTTACAGGGCGCTCTGGGGCCAACGTCCTGACTTTC

j_gene: TRBJ2-7
d_gene: NA
abundance: NA
v_gene: TRBV5-8
CDR3aa: CASSFLGAYEQYF
CDR3nt: TGTGCCAGCAGCTTTTTAGGGGCCTACGAGCAGTACTTC

j_gene: TRBJ1-1
d_gene: NA
abundance: NA
v_gene: TRBV19
CDR3aa: CASSIYSSLNTEAFF
CDR3nt: TGTGCCAGTAGTATCTACAGTTCTCTGAACACTGAAGCTTTCTTT